These 11 T cell receptor beta chains came from one sample sequenced in a study of T cell responses to AZD1222 COVID-19 vaccine. This table comes from immunoSEQ multiplex PCR, and its TCRdb copy is limited to in-frame clones, with some not included. Of around 18,000 clones in the sample, about four fifths were seen once. Source: peripheral blood, taken 28 days after the second AZD1222 dose. Receptors were obtained from an adult who received the AZD1222 COVID-19 vaccine.

This clone was counted between two and nine times. V gene TRBV5-4 combines with J gene TRBJ1-2, with D tentatively TRBD1 (6 bases). Trimming left V 0 bases short and J 8 bases short, with 11 bases between. The CDR3 is made up of 13 amino acids. Germline V gene data show CDR1 as SGHNT and CDR2 as YYREEE (reference sequence). CDR3 protein: CASSLEGGRGYTF. In nucleotides, the CDR3 is TGTGCCAGCAGCTTGGAGGGGGGGCGCGGCTACACCTTC.

This clone was counted a single time. The CDR3 DNA reads TGTGCCAGCAGCTTACGGGGCGTAACTGAAGCTTTCTTT. It translates to CASSLRGVTEAFF. The chain is built from TRBV5-5 and TRBJ1-1; D might be TRBD1 (5 bases). This CDR3 is 13 amino acids long. V lost 2 bases and J lost 5, with 10 bases in between. The germline CDR1 and CDR2 sequences are SGHKS and YYEKEE (reference sequence).

Details on this clone: The junction shows a germline mismatch at one end, possibly a read error. This sequence joins TRBV30 and TRBJ2-7; D is tentatively TRBD1 or TRBD2 (6 bases each). Germline CDR1 GTSNPN, CDR2 SVGIG (reference sequence). The CDR3 spans 13 residues. The DNA of the CDR3 is TGTGCCTGGAGTGTAGCGCAGATGGGGGGCAGGAACTTC. Protein: CAWSVAQMGGRNF.

V gene TRBV13 combines with J gene TRBJ1-1; 8 bases agree with TRBD1. Trimming at V came to 0 bases and at J to 3 bases, leaving 3 bases not matched to a gene. Germline loops: CDR1 PRHDT, CDR2 FYEKMQ (reference sequence). CDR3 size: 15 residues. In DNA form, the CDR3 reads TGTGCCAGCAGCTTAGGGCCGGACAGGGACACTGAAGCTTTCTTT. Its protein is CASSLGPDRDTEAFF.

The gene calls are TRBV5-5 and TRBJ2-7, with D tentatively TRBD1 (6 bases). Germline-derived CDR1 and CDR2 are SGHKS and YYEKEE (reference sequence). With 0 bases removed from V and 7 bases from J, the gap between germline ends came to 14 bases. This CDR3 contains 14 residues. CDR3 protein: CASSLVGGEREQYF. CDR3 nucleotide sequence: TGTGCCAGCAGCTTGGTAGGGGGAGAGAGGGAGCAGTACTTC.

The chain carries TRBV3-1 (or the pseudogene TRBV3-2) and TRBJ1-2; the D gene is possibly TRBD1 (6 bases). Germline V gene lookup returns CDR1 LGHDT and CDR2 YNNKEL (reference sequence). This CDR3 region has 14 residues. V lost 0 bases, J lost 6 bases, and 11 bases lay in between. The CDR3 is CASSQEGQGHGYTF. Here the CDR3 DNA reads TGTGCCAGCAGCCAAGAGGGGCAGGGGCATGGCTACACCTTC.

This rearrangement joins TRBV9 to TRBJ2-2; a weak D match, TRBD1 (6 bases). CDR1 SGDLS and CDR2 YYNGEE come from the germline V gene. The CDR3 length is 16 residues. V lost 4 bases to trimming and J lost 6 bases, with 19 bases between them. For the CDR3, the DNA is TGTGCCAGCAGCCCTTTCATAGGGGGTCTAGCCGGGGAGCTGTTTTTT. It encodes CASSPFIGGLAGELFF.

The V gene is TRBV12-3 or TRBV12-4, the J gene TRBJ1-1; D gene uncertain. The germline V and J ends were trimmed by 3 bases and 3 bases, with 8 bases remaining between them. There are 13 residues in the CDR3. The DNA of the CDR3 is TGTGCCAGCAGTTTGTTAGTGGACACTGAAGCTTTCTTT. Its protein product is CASSLLVDTEAFF.

V and J are TRBV2 and TRBJ2-6; D unresolved. V was shortened by 7 bases and J by 2 bases, with 9 bases between the two germline ends. This CDR3 has 14 amino acids. Germline loops: CDR1 SNHLY, CDR2 FYNNEI. The CDR3 sequence is CASTVGPGANVLTF. CDR3 DNA sequence: TGTGCCAGCACCGTGGGCCCTGGGGCCAACGTCCTGACTTTC.

This sequence joins TRBV4-3 and TRBJ2-3; D is unclear. The V gene's germline CDR1 is LGHNA and CDR2 YSLEER. CDR3 size: 13 residues. The V and J ends lost 0 bases and 10 bases respectively, with 11 bases between them. The CDR3 loop reads CASSQDRTYPQYF. The CDR3 DNA reads as TGCGCCAGCAGCCAAGATCGAACCTATCCGCAGTATTTT.

The genes are TRBV13 and TRBJ2-2; 13 bases align to TRBD2. From germline, CDR1 is PRHDT and CDR2 FYEKMQ (reference sequence). Unmatched junction bases numbered 8, after V lost 7 bases and J lost 3 bases. The CDR3 runs 17 residues. This chain's CDR3 is CASTIRTSGRYTGELFF. CDR3 DNA sequence: TGTGCCAGCACCATCAGGACTAGCGGGAGATACACCGGGGAGCTGTTTTTT.